This is a list of T cell receptor beta chains from one sample in a study of identical twins. MiXCR, applied by TCRdb to the 5' RACE reads, yields one record per CDR3 protein. The table records about 150,000 distinct CDR3 sequences, around 3.5% of them present only once. Sequenced: memory T cells sorted from blood. All receptors derive from a man between 18 and 29 years old in good health. Both conserved end residues are trimmed from each CDR3. Each record gives: CDR3 protein, V gene, J gene.

cdr3_aa: ASILLPGNYGYT; v_call: TRBV7-9; j_call: TRBJ1-2
cdr3_aa: ASSSGADTQY; v_call: TRBV11-2; j_call: TRBJ2-3
cdr3_aa: ASSLNAGLRQETQY; v_call: TRBV5-1; j_call: TRBJ2-5
cdr3_aa: ASSPTEVSEAF; v_call: TRBV7-7; j_call: TRBJ1-1
cdr3_aa: ASSPGHRRGQETQF; v_call: TRBV4-2; j_call: -
cdr3_aa: ASSLGADYEQF; v_call: TRBV10-1; j_call: TRBJ2-1
cdr3_aa: ASSLGGQGNSPLH; v_call: TRBV11-2; j_call: TRBJ1-6
cdr3_aa: SVVPLAGGYEQY; v_call: TRBV29-1; j_call: TRBJ2-7
cdr3_aa: ASSSDRGNYGYT; v_call: TRBV11-2; j_call: TRBJ1-2
cdr3_aa: ASSPPRNTGTGELF; v_call: TRBV18; j_call: TRBJ2-2
cdr3_aa: SARDPAYEQF; v_call: TRBV20-1; j_call: TRBJ2-1
cdr3_aa: ASSPGSGSSYNEQF; v_call: TRBV7-7; j_call: TRBJ2-1
cdr3_aa: ASSFRGYSSYEQY; v_call: TRBV28; j_call: TRBJ2-7
cdr3_aa: ASSLAGLINEQF; v_call: TRBV7-8; j_call: TRBJ2-1
cdr3_aa: ASSSDVYGYT; v_call: TRBV12-3/TRBV12-4; j_call: TRBJ1-2
cdr3_aa: ASSEPPGGTSSYNEQF; v_call: TRBV2; j_call: TRBJ2-1
cdr3_aa: ASTPAGASTEAF; v_call: TRBV2; j_call: TRBJ1-1
cdr3_aa: ASSAPRPSKDTQY; v_call: TRBV7-9; j_call: TRBJ2-3
cdr3_aa: ASSFRGENTEAF; v_call: TRBV5-1; j_call: TRBJ1-1
cdr3_aa: ATRPGQGAAGELF; v_call: TRBV6-1; j_call: TRBJ2-2
cdr3_aa: ASSGSVGVDTQY; v_call: TRBV5-1; j_call: TRBJ2-3
cdr3_aa: ATSRDYGTGQGNEQF; v_call: TRBV15; j_call: TRBJ2-1
cdr3_aa: ASSILGRETYEQY; v_call: TRBV5-1; j_call: TRBJ2-7
cdr3_aa: ASSQEAGPQH; v_call: TRBV4-1; j_call: TRBJ1-5
cdr3_aa: ASSRDSGANVLT; v_call: TRBV3-1; j_call: TRBJ2-6
cdr3_aa: ASSLGWGQLPNTGELF; v_call: TRBV11-2; j_call: TRBJ2-2